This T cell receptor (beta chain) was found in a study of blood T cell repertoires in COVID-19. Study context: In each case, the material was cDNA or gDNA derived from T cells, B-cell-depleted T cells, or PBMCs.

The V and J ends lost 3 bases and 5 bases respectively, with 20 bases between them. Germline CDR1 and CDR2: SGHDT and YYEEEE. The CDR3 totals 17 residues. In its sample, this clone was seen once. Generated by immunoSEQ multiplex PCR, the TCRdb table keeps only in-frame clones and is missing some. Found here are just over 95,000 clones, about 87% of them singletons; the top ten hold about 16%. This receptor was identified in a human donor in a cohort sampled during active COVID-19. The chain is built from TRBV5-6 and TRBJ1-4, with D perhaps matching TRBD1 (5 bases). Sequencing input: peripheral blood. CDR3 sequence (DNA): TGTGCCAGCAGCTCAATCATGGGGCCCCTAAAGAATGAAAAACTGTTTTTT. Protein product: CASSSIMGPLKNEKLFF.